The clone carrying this T cell receptor beta chain was picked up a small number of times. The data derive from a study of control samples from healthy donors and cancer patients. Sequencing used immunoSEQ multiplex PCR; TCRdb keeps in-frame clones, though not all of them. This table holds roughly 130,000 clones, roughly 90% found once. The CDR3 is made up of 15 amino acids. V lost 0 bases and J 0 bases, leaving 7 bases between the germline ends. The germline CDR1 and CDR2 sequences are WNHNN and SYGVQD (reference sequence). Material: blood. The clonotype comes from a man in his fifties in good health. This chain uses TRBV10-1 with TRBJ2-3, with D tentatively TRBD1 (5 bases). In DNA, the CDR3 is TGCGCCAGCAGTGAGTCAAGGGGAAGCACAGATACGCAGTATTTT. Its translation is CASSESRGSTDTQYF.